One sample yielded the 25 T cell receptor beta chains listed below, sequenced in a study of cytomegalovirus exposure and HLA in healthy donors. Primers: 60 Vbeta forward and 13 Jbeta reverse. Sequencing was performed with immunoSEQ multiplex PCR; in TCRdb, only in-frame clones are kept and a portion is missing. The sample lists around 280,000 clones, 80% to 90% seen once, with approximately 2.2% in the top ten. Input material: PBMCs. The source of these receptors is a young woman in good health and CMV-seronegative.

This chain joins TRBV9 and TRBJ2-1, with 7 bases fitting TRBD1. Trimming took 4 bases from V and 0 from J; bases not matched to a gene: 7. The germline CDR1 and CDR2 sequences are SGDLS and YYNGEE. The CDR3 length is 16 residues. CDR3 region: CASSPTGQYSYNEQFF. The CDR3 DNA follows: TGTGCCAGCAGCCCTACGGGACAGTACTCCTACAATGAGCAGTTCTTC.

This chain joins TRBV9 and TRBJ2-5; 7 bases fit TRBD1. Germline lookup yields CDR1 SGDLS and CDR2 YYNGEE. The junction had 4 bases not matched to a gene; V was cut back by 4 bases and J by 4 bases. This CDR3 region has 13 residues. The CDR3 reads CASSYRGRETQYF. The CDR3 DNA reads TGTGCCAGCAGCTACAGGGGAAGAGAGACCCAGTACTTC.

The V gene is TRBV5-1, the J gene TRBJ1-1; 8 nucleotides agree with TRBD1. Trimming at V came to 4 bases and at J to 7 bases, leaving 9 bases not matched to a gene. CDR1 is SGHRS and CDR2 is YFSETQ in the germline V gene. CDR3 size: 14 residues. The CDR3: CASSAEDRVGEAFF. The CDR3 DNA sequence: TGCGCCAGCAGCGCGGAGGACAGGGTGGGTGAAGCTTTCTTT.

This chain links TRBV5-1 with TRBJ2-5, with 8 bases matching TRBD2. Germline V gives CDR1 SGHRS, CDR2 YFSETQ. V lost 0 bases and J lost 6; bases outside the gene matches: 10. The CDR3 has 16 residues. CDR3 loop: CASSLGDSGAPKTQYF. CDR3 sequence (DNA): TGCGCCAGCAGCTTGGGTGATAGCGGGGCCCCCAAGACCCAGTACTTC.

The chain recombines TRBV6-1 with TRBJ1-2; TRBD1 aligns across 7 bases. CDR3 size: 13 residues. The V and J ends lost 9 bases and 1 base, in that order; junction bases with no gene match: 5. Germline CDR1 and CDR2: MNHNS and SASEGT. The CDR3 DNA reads TGTGCCAGTAGGGACAGAGGTAACTATGGCTACACCTTC. This encodes CASRDRGNYGYTF.

This clone turned up a few times. The genes are TRBV4-2 and TRBJ2-1; 7 positions agree with TRBD2. The trim removed 1 base at V and 6 bases at J, leaving 9 bases unmatched. This CDR3 has 16 amino acids. Germline V CDR1 and CDR2: LGHNA, YNFKEQ. The CDR3 DNA sequence: TGTGCCAGCAGCCAAGGGGAGGGGCGCACTGCCAATGAGCAGTTCTTC. Translation gives CASSQGEGRTANEQFF.

The chain combines TRBV7-2 with TRBJ2-3; D gene uncertain. Trimming took off 1 base at V and 5 bases at J, with 4 bases between the two ends. The CDR3 runs 12 residues. Germline CDR1 and CDR2: SGHTA and FQGNSA. The CDR3 loop is CASSLDGDTQYF. CDR3 DNA sequence: TGTGCCAGCAGCTTAGACGGAGATACGCAGTATTTT.

About this clone: An end of the junction does not agree with germline; a read error may underlie this. This sample also contains other DNA sequences that code for the same CDR3. The V gene is TRBV7-9, the J gene TRBJ2-5, with D perhaps TRBD1 (5 bases). The CDR3 consists of 13 residues. Germline CDR1 and CDR2: SEHNR and FQNEAQ (reference sequence). DNA for the CDR3: TGTTCCAGCAGCTTAGACAGTCAAGAGACCCAGTACTTC. As protein: CSSSLDSQETQYF. The full variable domain, its missing parts supplied by reference TRBV7-9 and TRBJ2-5, is DTGVSQNPRHKITKRGQNVTFRCDPISEHNRLYWYRQTLGQGPEFLTYFQNEAQLEKSRLLSDRFSAERPKGSFSTLEIQRTEQGDSAMYLCSSSLDSQETQYFGPGTRLLVL.

J is TRBJ2-1 and V is TRBV9; D is unclear. V lost 4 bases to trimming and J lost 8 bases, with 19 bases between them. The CDR3 runs 15 residues. The germline CDR1 and CDR2 sequences are SGDLS and YYNGEE. In DNA, the CDR3 is TGTGCCAGCAGCCCCCCGTCGGCTGGGCCGGATGAGCAGTTCTTC. As protein: CASSPPSAGPDEQFF.

The V and J genes are TRBV11-1 and TRBJ1-2, with a tentative D call TRBD1 (5 bases). This CDR3 contains 17 residues. Trimming left V 6 bases short and J 4 bases short, with 24 bases between. Per the germline V gene, CDR1 is SGHAT and CDR2 is FQDESV (reference sequence). The CDR3: CASRNRSREDGLYGYTF. Here the CDR3 DNA reads TGTGCCAGCAGAAATCGATCCAGGGAGGATGGGCTCTATGGCTACACCTTC.

This clone has only one observation. The rearrangement uses TRBV7-8 and TRBJ2-3, with 7 bases aligning to TRBD2. Losses at the gene ends were 7 bases for V and 1 base for J; bases not matched to a gene: 20. Germline V gives CDR1 SGHVS, CDR2 FQNEAQ. The CDR3 totals 19 residues. For the CDR3, the DNA is TGTGCCAGCATCCCGGGGGGTGGCGGGGCGGCTCCCGGCACAGATACGCAGTATTTT. This codes for CASIPGGGGAAPGTDTQYF.

V gene TRBV10-3 combines with J gene TRBJ1-5; D is undetermined. The CDR3 covers 14 residues. Trimming removed 0 bases from V and 1 base from J, with 4 bases in between. CDR1 is ENHRY and CDR2 is SYGVKD in the germline V gene. As DNA, the CDR3 is TGTGCCATCAGTGAGTCGAGGAGCAATCAGCCCCAGCATTTT. Protein product: CAISESRSNQPQHF.

The chain employs TRBV21-1 and TRBJ1-6; no check of the table's D call, TRBD1, against the DNA was made. TRBV21-1 represents a pseudogene. The CDR3 is made up of 17 amino acids. The CDR3, as DNA: TGTGCCAGCAGCCCGAAGGAGGGGGCCCCCTATAATTCACCCCTCCACTTT. Its translation: CASSPKEGAPYNSPLHF.

A single count supports this clone. This chain uses TRBV2 with TRBJ2-5; D perhaps matches TRBD2 (5 bases). V was pared by 6 bases and J by 4 bases, with 15 bases between. In germline, CDR1 is SNHLY, CDR2 FYNNEI. CDR3 size: 14 residues. CDR3 in amino acids: CASRDPRGTETQYF. The CDR3 bases are TGTGCCAGCAGAGACCCCCGGGGTACAGAGACCCAGTACTTC.

On this clone: At one boundary the junction diverges from the germline segment, which might be a read error. The chain recombines TRBV7-9 with TRBJ1-2, with D possibly matching TRBD1 (5 bases). Per germline, CDR1 SEHNR and CDR2 FQNEAQ (reference sequence). The CDR3 spans 14 residues. CDR3 protein: CSSSLATVYYGYTF. The CDR3 DNA reads as TGTTCCAGCAGCTTAGCGACAGTATACTATGGCTACACCTTC.

This clone was counted a single time. The CDR3 DNA reads TGTGCCAGCAGCTTAGGGCTGGGGGCAGGCACTGAAGCTTTCTTT. Protein: CASSLGLGAGTEAFF. V is TRBV7-6 and J is TRBJ1-1, with D maybe TRBD1 (6 bases). The V gene lost 1 base and the J gene lost 4 bases, with 13 bases spanning the gap. The CDR3 extends over 15 amino acids. Germline V gene sequence: CDR1 SGHVS, CDR2 FNYEAQ.

This clone was recorded once. The chain links TRBV12-5 to TRBJ1-1, with a weak D call TRBD1 (6 bases). Germline V gives CDR1 LGHNT, CDR2 FRNRAP. The CDR3 spans 14 residues. With 3 bases removed from V and 8 bases from J, the gap between germline ends came to 16 bases. The CDR3 loop is CASGFLMGAGEAFF. DNA of the CDR3: TGTGCTAGTGGTTTCCTCATGGGGGCAGGGGAAGCTTTCTTT.

CDR3 nucleotide sequence: TGTGCCAGCAGTTCCCCGGGACAGGGCTTCTATGGCTACACCTTC. Translated, it gives CASSSPGQGFYGYTF. V and J are TRBV28 and TRBJ1-2, with 9 positions matching TRBD1. V lost 4 bases and J lost 4; bases outside the gene matches: 7. There are 15 residues in the CDR3. From germline, CDR1 is MDHEN and CDR2 SYDVKM.

The chain combines TRBV19 with TRBJ1-1; the match to TRBD1 covers 7 bases. The V gene end was trimmed by 0 bases and the J gene end by 1 base; junction bases not matched to a gene: 2. The CDR3 spans 15 residues. Germline values: CDR1 LNHDA, CDR2 SQIVND (reference sequence). CDR3 amino acids: CASSIDRDRNTEAFF. The CDR3 DNA sequence: TGTGCCAGTAGTATAGATAGGGACAGGAACACTGAAGCTTTCTTT.

The CDR3: CASSTDRGIYEKLFF. The CDR3 bases are TGTGCCAGCAGCACGGACAGGGGAATTTATGAAAAACTGTTTTTT. The chain uses TRBV7-9 and TRBJ1-4; TRBD1 matches at 9 bases. Germline trimming cut 5 bases from V and 6 bases from J; bases unmatched to any gene: 7. Germline V gives CDR1 SEHNR, CDR2 FQNEAQ (reference sequence). The CDR3 loop spans 15 amino acids. The full variable domain, its missing parts supplied by reference TRBV7-9 and TRBJ1-4, is DTGVSQNPRHKITKRGQNVTFRCDPISEHNRLYWYRQTLGQGPEFLTYFQNEAQLEKSRLLSDRFSAERPKGSFSTLEIQRTEQGDSAMYLCASSTDRGIYEKLFFGSGTQLSVL.

V usage is TRBV6-5 and J usage is TRBJ1-2; weak D call: TRBD1 (5 bases). Germline loops: CDR1 MNHEY, CDR2 SVGAGI. The CDR3 covers 13 residues. Trimming shortened V by 6 bases and J by 6 bases, and 14 bases separated the two germline ends. The CDR3 nucleotides read TGTGCCAGCAGCCCAGGACACTCCGATGGCTACACCTTC. Its protein product is CASSPGHSDGYTF.

The V gene is TRBV5-4, the J gene TRBJ1-6; possible D gene TRBD1, 5 bases. CDR3 length equals 14 residues. V lost 2 bases to trimming and J lost 8 bases, with 11 bases between them. The germline CDR1 and CDR2 sequences are SGHNT and YYREEE (reference sequence). CDR3 sequence (DNA): TGTGCCAGCAGCTTTTTCAGGGAGGATTCACCCCTCCACTTT. Translating gives CASSFFREDSPLHF.

This clone occurred once. The chain joins TRBV2 to TRBJ2-7; TRBD1 agrees at 7 bases. The V and J ends lost 6 bases and 2 bases, in that order; junction bases with no gene match: 13. The CDR3 extends over 16 amino acids. Germline lookup yields CDR1 SNHLY and CDR2 FYNNEI. Here the CDR3 DNA reads TGTGCCAGCAGAGCTGAGTTTCGGACAGGTCCCTACGAGCAGTACTTC. Its translation: CASRAEFRTGPYEQYF.

This sequence joins TRBV7-6 and TRBJ2-1; 10 nucleotides match TRBD2. The CDR3 has 14 residues. Germline V gene sequence: CDR1 SGHVS, CDR2 FNYEAQ. After removal of 5 bases from V and 6 bases from J, the junction contained 4 bases not matched to a gene. CDR3 sequence: CASSPWTSGNEQFF. DNA for the CDR3: TGTGCCAGCAGCCCCTGGACTAGCGGCAATGAGCAGTTCTTC. Drawing the rest from reference TRBV7-6 and TRBJ2-1, the complete variable domain is GAGVSQSPRYKVTKRGQDVALRCDPISGHVSLYWYRQALGQGPEFLTYFNYEAQQDKSGLPNDRFSAERPEGSISTLTIQRTEQRDSAMYRCASSPWTSGNEQFFGPGTRLTVL.

This clone was recorded once. V and J are TRBV6-5 and TRBJ2-7; D is perhaps TRBD2 (6 bases). V lost 6 bases and J 10 bases, leaving 13 bases between the germline ends. Germline CDR1 and CDR2: MNHEY and SVGAGI. This CDR3 comprises 11 residues. The CDR3 sequence is CASSPGLGQYF. The CDR3 region has the DNA TGTGCCAGCAGCCCGGGACTCGGCCAGTACTTC.